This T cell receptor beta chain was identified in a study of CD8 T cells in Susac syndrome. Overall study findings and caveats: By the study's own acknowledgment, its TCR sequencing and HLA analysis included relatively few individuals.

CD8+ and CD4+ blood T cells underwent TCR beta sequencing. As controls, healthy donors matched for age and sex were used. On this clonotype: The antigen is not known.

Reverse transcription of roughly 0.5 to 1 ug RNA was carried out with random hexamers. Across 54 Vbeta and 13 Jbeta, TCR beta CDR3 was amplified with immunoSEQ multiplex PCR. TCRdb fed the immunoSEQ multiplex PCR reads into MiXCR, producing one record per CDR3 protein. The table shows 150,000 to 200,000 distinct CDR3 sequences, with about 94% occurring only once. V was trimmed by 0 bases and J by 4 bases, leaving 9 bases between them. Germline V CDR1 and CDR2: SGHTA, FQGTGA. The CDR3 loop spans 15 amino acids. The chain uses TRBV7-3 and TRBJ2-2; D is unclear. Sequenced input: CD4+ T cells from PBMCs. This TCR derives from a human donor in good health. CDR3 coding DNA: TGTGCCAGCAGCTTAACCCAGAAAGCCACCGGGGAGCTGTTTTTT. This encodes CASSLTQKATGELFF. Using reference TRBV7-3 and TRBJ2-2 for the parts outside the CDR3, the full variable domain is GAGVSQTPSNKVTEKGKYVELRCDPISGHTALYWYRQSLGQGPEFLIYFQGTGAADDSGLPNDRFFAVRPEGSVSTLKIQRTERGDSAVYLCASSLTQKATGELFFGEGSRLTVL.